Here is one T cell receptor (beta chain) with its context. Its antigen has not been determined. No base quality information exists; no much larger clone differs at one position. The sample is drawn from a study of T-cell memory formation after mild COVID-19 (dated by TCRdb to the early 2020s). Context from the whole study: Most TCR sequence clusters were specific to one of the two donors. T-cell clones expanding and contracting after mild COVID-19 in a couple of donors were tracked by longitudinal TCRalpha and TCRbeta repertoire sequencing. The cohort comprised two young, previously healthy adult volunteers, one female and one male.

Reads for this sample came from an Illumina NovaSeq 6000. Using 5'RACE with constant-segment primers, TCRalpha and TCRbeta cDNA libraries were constructed, with sample barcodes and unique molecular identifiers added in the process. Trizol reagent was used to extract RNA from every sample. Libraries were amplified in two PCR steps, with a second sample barcode and Illumina TruSeq adapters added in the second step. Sequencing of libraries was performed on an Illumina NovaSeq with 2 x 150 bp paired-end reads. The published analysis was carried out like this. The reads were demultiplexed and collapsed into UMI-guided consensus sequences using migec v1.2.7. Using mixcr v2.1.11, the UMI consensuses were aligned to TRA and TRB V and J templates and assembled into clonotypes. A clonotype was counted as expanded or contracted only if both edgeR and NoisET called the change significant, with noise models trained on biological replicates. For edgeR calls, a false discovery rate-adjusted p below 0.01 and a log2 fold-change threshold of 1 were applied. As an exploratory analysis of dynamics, max-normalized trajectories of the 1000 most abundant clonotypes were examined with PCA combined with hierarchical clustering. Separately sequenced CD4+ and CD8+ repertoires were used to assign a CD4 or CD8 phenotype to each responding clone. TCRdb handled the public reads itself, with Q25 trimming in fastp and clone calling in MiXCR, and kept productive beta chains. Each entry merges the rows of one CDR3 protein and shows their most common DNA and genes. Here the V and J calls rest on TCRdb's processing, not on the authors' analysis. The sample records 360,000 or so distinct CDR3 sequences, 28% of which are singletons. Together, the top ten hold approximately 13% of the sample.

The CDR3, cysteine through phenylalanine, is 14 amino acids long. CDR3 DNA is the only sequence kept; it has 42 bases, read in frame from the first base. Unmatched junction bases come to 5, with V trimmed by 5 bases and J by 4 bases. CDR1 SGHAT and CDR2 FQNNGV were looked up in the germline V gene. What the study reported, not specific to this receptor: Some responding clones were found in pre-infection memory, which suggests that pre-existing cross-reactive memory T cells took part in the SARS-CoV-2 response. Clones contracting from day 15 to 85 had balanced CD4/CD8 phenotypes, while a second wave expanding from day 15 to 37 was biased towards CD4+. SARS-CoV-2 specificity of the second-wave clones peaking on day 37 was not confirmed. Only a couple of mild cases were covered in the study, and larger cohorts including severe cases with pre-infection samples were considered necessary. Contracting CD4+ clones turned up mainly in the CM and EM memory subsets, whereas EMRA was where CD8+ clones were enriched.

Ficoll-Paque density gradient centrifugation was used to isolate PBMCs. Sequenced sample: PBMCs or a T cell subset sorted from them (not recorded which). This receptor was identified in an adult woman who had mild COVID-19 (a few samples of this study predate the infection). The sample titles of this study are shuffled in the database, so cell type and time point are left out; the donor was told from shared clones. This chain is built from TRBV11-2 and TRBJ2-7; a stretch of 10 junction bases matches TRBD2. At the DNA level, the sequence is TGTGCCAGCAGCCTAACTAGCGGGATTTACGAGCAGTACTTC. The resulting protein is CASSLTSGIYEQYF.